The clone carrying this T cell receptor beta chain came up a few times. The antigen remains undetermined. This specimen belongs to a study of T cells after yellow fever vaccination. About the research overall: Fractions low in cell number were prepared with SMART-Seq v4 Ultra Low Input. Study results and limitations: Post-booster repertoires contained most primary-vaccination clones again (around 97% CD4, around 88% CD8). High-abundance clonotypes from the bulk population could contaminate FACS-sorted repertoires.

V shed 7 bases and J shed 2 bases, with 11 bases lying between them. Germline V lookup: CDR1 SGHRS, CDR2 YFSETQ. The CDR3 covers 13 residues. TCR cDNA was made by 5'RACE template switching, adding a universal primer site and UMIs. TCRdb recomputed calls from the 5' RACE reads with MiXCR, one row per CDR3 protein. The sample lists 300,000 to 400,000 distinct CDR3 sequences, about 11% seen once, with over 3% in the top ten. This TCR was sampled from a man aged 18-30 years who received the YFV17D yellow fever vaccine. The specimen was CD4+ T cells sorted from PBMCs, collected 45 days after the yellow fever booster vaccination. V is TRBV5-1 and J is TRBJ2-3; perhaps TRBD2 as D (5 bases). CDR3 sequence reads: CASYSEATDTQYF. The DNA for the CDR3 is TGCGCCAGCTACTCGGAGGCCACAGATACGCAGTATTTT.